The 13 T cell receptor beta chains presented below share a single source sample, sequenced in a study of blood T cell repertoires in COVID-19. The table came from immunoSEQ multiplex PCR; TCRdb's copy has only in-frame clones and leaves some out. The sample includes 200,000 to 300,000 clones, about nine tenths of them seen just once. Sequencing used peripheral blood. These receptors were collected from a man aged 60-69 years who had recovered from COVID-19.

This chain uses TRBV5-1 with TRBJ2-7; no clear D gene. CDR1 is SGHRS, CDR2 YFSETQ, per germline. The CDR3 is 14 residues long. The ends were cut back, 1 base at V and 0 bases at J, with 8 bases in the middle. The CDR3 is CASSLSVSSYEQYF. CDR3 nucleotide sequence: TGCGCCAGCAGCTTGAGCGTAAGCTCCTACGAGCAGTACTTC.

The rearrangement uses TRBV9 and TRBJ2-3; D is ambiguous. The germline V gene encodes CDR1 SGDLS and CDR2 YYNGEE. This CDR3 has 15 amino acids. Deletions cut 4 bases from V and 0 bases from J, with 12 bases between. The CDR3 protein is CASSLVGSSTDTQYF. The CDR3 nucleotides read TGTGCCAGCAGCCTAGTGGGCAGCAGCACAGATACGCAGTATTTT.

This clone was recorded only once. This sequence joins TRBV29-1 and TRBJ2-1, with D perhaps matching TRBD2 (5 bases). CDR1 SQVTM and CDR2 ANQGSEA come from the germline V gene. The CDR3 is made up of 13 amino acids. V lost 6 bases and J 5 bases, leaving 14 bases between the germline ends. The CDR3 region is CSVYGRDHNEQFF. As DNA, the CDR3 is TGCAGCGTCTATGGACGGGATCACAATGAGCAGTTCTTC.

This chain joins TRBV6-5 and TRBJ2-4; D is unclear. Germline lookup yields CDR1 MNHEY and CDR2 SVGAGI. CDR3 length: 15 residues. The V end was cut by 2 bases, the J end by 1 base, with 9 bases between. The CDR3 protein is CASSYELSAKNIQYF. CDR3 DNA sequence: TGTGCCAGCAGTTACGAACTAAGCGCCAAAAACATTCAGTACTTC.

This sequence joins TRBV7-2 and TRBJ1-4, with a weak D call TRBD1 (5 bases). V lost 1 base, J lost 7 bases, and 22 bases lay in between. CDR3 length: 18 amino acids. Germline V gives CDR1 SGHTA, CDR2 FQGNSA. The CDR3 nucleotides read TGTGCCAGCAGCTTAGGACAGTCTGCTTCGGAGTATAGTGAAAAACTGTTTTTT. Translation: CASSLGQSASEYSEKLFF.

The genes are TRBV30 and TRBJ2-7, with 15 bases aligning to TRBD2. CDR3 length: 13 amino acids. The J segment lost 13 bases and the V segment lost 4 bases, leaving 8 bases of the junction unmatched. Germline V CDR1 and CDR2: GTSNPN, SVGIG (reference sequence). The CDR3 region has the DNA TGTGCCTGGACAAAGGGACTAGCGGGGGGTCACTACTTC. Its protein is CAWTKGLAGGHYF.

J is TRBJ2-2 and V is TRBV5-1; no clear D gene. V lost 0 bases to trimming and J lost 5 bases, with 14 bases between them. CDR3 length equals 16 residues. Germline CDR1 and CDR2: SGHRS and YFSETQ. This CDR3 reads CASSLGLAEPTGELFF. The CDR3 DNA reads TGCGCCAGCAGCTTGGGACTGGCAGAACCGACCGGGGAGCTGTTTTTT.

The rearrangement links TRBV7-6 to TRBJ1-3; TRBD1 matches 7 bases. This CDR3 comprises 16 residues. Per germline, CDR1 SGHVS and CDR2 FNYEAQ. J lost 0 bases, V lost 4 bases, and 6 bases had no gene match. CDR3 loop: CASSSYRDSSGNTIYF. CDR3 in DNA: TGTGCCAGCAGCTCGTATCGGGACAGCTCTGGAAACACCATATATTTT.

The chain combines TRBV5-6 with TRBJ2-3, with TRBD2 matching 7 bases. The CDR3 extends over 15 amino acids. The trim removed 3 bases at V and 1 base at J, leaving 5 bases unmatched. Germline CDR1 reads SGHDT; CDR2 reads YYEEEE. CDR3 sequence reads: CASSWGGEGTDTQYF. The CDR3 coding sequence is TGTGCCAGCAGCTGGGGGGGAGAGGGCACAGATACGCAGTATTTT.

The CDR3 is CASSDRPDEVGDQPQHF. CDR3 sequence (DNA): TGCGCCAGCAGCGACCGGCCGGATGAGGTCGGGGATCAGCCCCAGCATTTT. This sequence joins TRBV5-1 and TRBJ1-5; no clear D gene. This CDR3 is built from 17 residues. V lost 4 bases to trimming and J lost 5 bases, with 22 bases between them. Germline V CDR1 and CDR2: SGHRS, YFSETQ.

The chain employs TRBV7-3 and TRBJ2-2, with TRBD1 identical over 7 bases. Germline loops: CDR1 SGHTA, CDR2 FQGTGA. The CDR3 has 15 amino acids. Unmatched junction bases numbered 8, after V lost 5 bases and J lost 5 bases. This CDR3 reads CASSEIDRATGELFF. The DNA for the CDR3 is TGTGCCAGCAGCGAGATAGACAGGGCAACCGGGGAGCTGTTTTTT.

The chain joins TRBV18 to TRBJ2-2, with TRBD1 as a possible D gene (5 bases). The germline gives CDR1 KGHSH, CDR2 LQKENI. CDR3 length: 17 amino acids. V shed 0 bases and J shed 0 bases, with 11 bases lying between them. CDR3 DNA: TGTGCCAGCTCACCACCTGGCAGGGCAACGAACACCGGGGAGCTGTTTTTT. It specifies CASSPPGRATNTGELFF.

J is TRBJ2-1 and V is TRBV20-1; TRBD2 aligns across 9 bases. CDR3 length equals 15 residues. Trimming removed 3 bases from V and 3 bases from J; junction bases left unmatched: 6. Germline values: CDR1 DFQATT, CDR2 SNEGSKA (reference sequence). The CDR3 is CSASGLAGNYNEQFF. The CDR3 coding sequence is TGCAGTGCTAGTGGGCTAGCGGGGAACTACAATGAGCAGTTCTTC.